One and the same sample provided the 8 T cell receptor beta chains below, sequenced in a study of cytomegalovirus exposure and HLA in healthy donors. The PCR had 60 Vbeta and 13 Jbeta primers. Clones were read by immunoSEQ multiplex PCR, and TCRdb kept only the in-frame ones, dropping some. There are about 130,000 clones in the sample, with approximately 1.5% held by the top ten. Sequencing used PBMCs. The receptor set was obtained from a woman in her thirties or forties in good health and CMV-seronegative.

The rearrangement links TRBV5-1 to TRBJ2-2; a possible D gene is TRBD2 (6 bases). The germline CDR1 and CDR2 sequences are SGHRS and YFSETQ. The CDR3 spans 15 residues. V was trimmed by 4 bases and J by 0 bases, leaving 10 bases between them. CDR3 DNA: TGCGCCAGCAGCCCCATAGCGGCGAACACCGGGGAGCTGTTTTTT. Residues: CASSPIAANTGELFF. The full variable domain, rest sourced from reference TRBV5-1 and TRBJ2-2, is KAGVTQTPRYLIKTRGQQVTLSCSPISGHRSVSWYQQTPGQGLQFLFEYFSETQRNKGNFPGRFSGRQFSNSRSEMNVSTLELGDSALYLCASSPIAANTGELFFGEGSRLTVL.

J is TRBJ2-1 and V is TRBV29-1; 8 bases fit TRBD2. This CDR3 is built from 12 residues. Germline loops: CDR1 SQVTM, CDR2 ANQGSEA. Trimming at V came to 6 bases and at J to 7 bases, leaving 5 bases not matched to a gene. The CDR3 region is CSVGRGGNEQFF. In DNA, the CDR3 is TGCAGCGTGGGTCGGGGGGGGAATGAGCAGTTCTTC.

The genes are TRBV7-5 and TRBJ2-1; whether TRBD1, the table's D call, matches the DNA was not checked. TRBV7-5 constitutes a pseudogene. The CDR3 loop spans 21 amino acids. CDR3: CVRSLGHASGTGAFSYNEQFF. The CDR3, as DNA: TGTGTCAGAAGCTTAGGCCACGCGTCCGGGACAGGGGCTTTCTCCTACAATGAGCAGTTCTTC.

This chain links TRBV7-9 with TRBJ2-7, with TRBD1 identical over 10 bases. This CDR3 comprises 13 residues. V lost 4 bases, J lost 7 bases, and 4 bases stayed unmatched. CDR1 and CDR2 (germline): SEHNR, FQNEAQ (reference sequence). The CDR3: CASSSRDRGEQYF. CDR3 coding DNA: TGTGCCAGCAGCTCGCGGGACAGGGGTGAGCAGTACTTC.

J is TRBJ2-5 and V is TRBV7-3; D possibly corresponds to TRBD2 (5 bases). The V end was cut by 0 bases, the J end by 0 bases, with 11 bases between. Germline V lookup: CDR1 SGHTA, CDR2 FQGTGA. The CDR3 spans 16 residues. This chain's CDR3 is CASSLTGGVHQETQYF. For the CDR3, the DNA is TGTGCCAGCAGCTTAACCGGAGGAGTTCACCAAGAGACCCAGTACTTC.

The chain employs TRBV19 and TRBJ2-1; 12 positions agree with TRBD2. The germline V gene has CDR1 LNHDA and CDR2 SQIVND (reference sequence). This CDR3 is 18 amino acids long. Germline trimming cut 4 bases from V and 0 bases from J; bases unmatched to any gene: 7. CDR3 sequence reads: CASSKLAGGGSSYNEQFF. DNA of the CDR3: TGTGCCAGTAGTAAACTAGCGGGGGGCGGGAGCTCCTACAATGAGCAGTTCTTC.

V gene TRBV19 combines with J gene TRBJ1-5; D remains unclear. This CDR3 contains 14 residues. Per the germline V gene, CDR1 is LNHDA and CDR2 is SQIVND (reference sequence). V gave up 6 bases and J gave up 4 bases, with 13 bases separating them. The CDR3 DNA follows: TGTGCCAGTAGCCAGTGGCGGCGAAATCAGCCCCAGCATTTT. It encodes CASSQWRRNQPQHF. The whole variable domain, filled in from reference TRBV19 and TRBJ1-5, reads DGGITQSPKYLFRKEGQNVTLSCEQNLNHDAMYWYRQDPGQGLRLIYYSQIVNDFQKGDIAEGYSVSREKKESFPLTVTSAQKNPTAFYLCASSQWRRNQPQHFGDGTRLSIL.

V and J are TRBV7-9 and TRBJ2-2, with D possibly TRBD2 on 6 matching bases. V lost 11 bases and J 5 bases, leaving 18 bases between the germline ends. The V gene's germline CDR1 is SEHNR and CDR2 FQNEAQ (reference sequence). CDR3 size: 14 residues. CDR3 nucleotides: TGTGCCGGCCCAATCGGGGGTTATACCGGGGAGCTGTTTTTT. It translates to CAGPIGGYTGELFF. Supplemented by reference TRBV7-9 and TRBJ2-2, the full variable domain reads DTGVSQNPRHKITKRGQNVTFRCDPISEHNRLYWYRQTLGQGPEFLTYFQNEAQLEKSRLLSDRFSAERPKGSFSTLEIQRTEQGDSAMYLCAGPIGGYTGELFFGEGSRLTVL.